One and the same sample provided the 14 T cell receptor beta chains below, sequenced in a study of T cell repertoires in cytomegalovirus infection. TCRdb redid the calling of the reads with MiXCR, one entry per CDR3 protein. The sample shows 150,000 or so distinct CDR3 sequences, around 20% of them seen only once. Sequenced material: PBMCs. Receptor source: a human donor in good health (CMV status not recorded). Some clones in this sample may be carry-over from other donors' samples.

This clonotype has at least ten counts. This chain links TRBV7-3 with TRBJ2-3, with TRBD1 matching 8 bases. The germline V gene has CDR1 SGHTA and CDR2 FQGTGA. With 8 bases clipped from V and 3 bases from J, the junction kept 4 bases outside the gene matches. This CDR3 has 13 amino acids. CDR3 coding DNA: TGTGCCAGCGGGGGACAGGTGACAGATACGCAGTATTTT. Protein sequence: CASGGQVTDTQYF.

This clonotype was observed a handful of times. This chain connects TRBV11-2 to TRBJ2-2; 8 bases fit TRBD2. CDR1 SGHAT and CDR2 FQNNGV come from the germline V gene. V lost 4 bases and J lost 1; bases outside the gene matches: 5. The CDR3 contains 16 residues. CDR3 loop: CASSSREGQNTGELFF. CDR3 nucleotide sequence: TGTGCCAGCAGCTCCCGGGAGGGGCAGAACACCGGGGAGCTGTTTTTT. The full variable domain, in which reference TRBV11-2 and TRBJ2-2 provide the parts outside the CDR3, is EAGVAQSPRYKIIEKRQSVAFWCNPISGHATLYWYQQILGQGPKLLIQFQNNGVVDDSQLPKDRFSAERLKGVDSTLKIQPAKLEDSAVYLCASSSREGQNTGELFFGEGSRLTVL.

This clonotype was seen a handful of times. The genes are TRBV12-3 or TRBV12-4 and TRBJ2-4; D gene unclear. The CDR3 is 11 amino acids. V lost 4 bases, J lost 7 bases, and 5 bases lay in between. CDR3 in amino acids: CASSSRNIQYF. The CDR3 nucleotides are TGTGCCAGCAGTTCGCGGAACATTCAGTACTTC.

The V gene is TRBV7-6, the J gene TRBJ2-5; TRBD2 is a possible D gene (5 bases). V was pared by 0 bases and J by 5 bases, with 7 bases between. This CDR3 comprises 13 residues. Germline V CDR1 and CDR2: SGHVS, FNYEAQ. CDR3 coding DNA: TGTGCCAGCAGCTTAGCCGCGGGCGAGACCCAGTACTTC. Amino acids: CASSLAAGETQYF.

This clonotype turned up a few times. The chain recombines TRBV6-2 or TRBV6-3 with TRBJ2-1; TRBD2 matches at 13 bases. This CDR3 spans 16 amino acids. Germline V CDR1 and CDR2: MNHEY, SVGEGT. The V gene end was trimmed by 6 bases and the J gene end by 12 bases; junction bases not matched to a gene: 14. The CDR3 nucleotides read TGTGCCAGCAGAGGGTACGGACTAGCGGGAGCTCAAGGGCAGTTCTTC. This sequence encodes CASRGYGLAGAQGQFF.

In this sample, this clonotype turned up a few times. The rearrangement links TRBV12-5 to TRBJ1-5, with D possibly being TRBD1 (5 bases). V lost 5 bases to trimming and J lost 0 bases, with 8 bases between them. Germline-derived CDR1 and CDR2 are LGHNT and FRNRAP. CDR3 length equals 14 residues. Here the CDR3 DNA reads TGTGCTAGTGGTACAGGATTTAGCAATCAGCCCCAGCATTTT. Translating gives CASGTGFSNQPQHF.

Comments on this clonotype: This could be a read error, since a much larger clone is one nucleotide away. The chain links TRBV7-2 to TRBJ2-7; D might be TRBD1 or TRBD2, each matching 5 bases. The CDR3 is 16 amino acids. Trimming shortened V by 1 base and J by 5 bases, and 18 bases separated the two germline ends. CDR1 is SGHTA, CDR2 FQGNSA, per germline. The DNA for the CDR3 is TGTGCCAGCAGCTTAGATCCCCGGGACCTAGGGCACGAGCAGTACTTC. Translating it yields CASSLDPRDLGHEQYF.

This rearrangement joins TRBV24-1 to TRBJ2-5; 11 bases agree with TRBD1. The CDR3 extends over 15 amino acids. V lost 7 bases to trimming and J lost 5 bases; unmatched junction nucleotides: 8. Germline lookup yields CDR1 KGHDR and CDR2 SFDVKD. The CDR3 protein is CATRGWDRGSETQYF. CDR3 nucleotide sequence: TGTGCCACCAGGGGATGGGACAGGGGGTCCGAGACCCAGTACTTC.

The genes are TRBV28 and TRBJ1-1, with D hard to call. Germline lookup yields CDR1 MDHEN and CDR2 SYDVKM. Deletions cut 8 bases from V and 1 base from J, with 11 bases between. CDR3 length: 13 amino acids. The CDR3 DNA reads as TGTGCCAGCGGCCGGAGGGCGAACACTGAAGCTTTCTTT. The encoded protein is CASGRRANTEAFF.

The rearrangement uses TRBV18 and TRBJ1-1, with D maybe TRBD1 (6 bases). Deletions cut 3 bases from V and 0 bases from J, with 14 bases between. CDR3 length equals 16 residues. Germline CDR1 KGHSH, CDR2 LQKENI. The CDR3 is CASSPVGAGLNTEAFF. As DNA, the CDR3 is TGTGCCAGCTCACCTGTGGGGGCCGGGCTGAACACTGAAGCTTTCTTT.

This clonotype appeared a few times. This chain joins TRBV4-2 and TRBJ2-7, with 8 positions matching TRBD1. J gave up 6 bases and V 1 base, and 2 bases lay outside the gene matches. The length of the CDR3 is 13 residues. Germline lookup yields CDR1 LGHNA and CDR2 YNFKEQ. Here the CDR3 DNA reads TGTGCCAGCAGCCAAGGGACAGGGCGCGAGCAGTACTTC. Translating it yields CASSQGTGREQYF.

The rearrangement joins TRBV6-5 to TRBJ2-6; TRBD1 agrees at 7 bases. Germline-derived CDR1 and CDR2 are MNHEY and SVGAGI. Trimming took 6 bases from V and 0 from J; bases not matched to a gene: 17. This CDR3 is 20 amino acids long. The CDR3 is CASSLAQPGGSLSGANVLTF. The CDR3 DNA is TGTGCCAGCAGCTTAGCCCAACCAGGGGGATCTCTCTCTGGGGCCAACGTCCTGACTTTC.

The V call is TRBV12-3 or TRBV12-4, the J call TRBJ2-1; TRBD2 matches 10 bases. CDR3 size: 14 residues. Trimming removed 5 bases from V and 9 bases from J; junction bases left unmatched: 7. DNA of the CDR3: TGTGCCAGCAGTGGGGGACTAGCGAACCCTGAGCAGTTCTTC. Translated: CASSGGLANPEQFF.

This clonotype was recorded a few times. The J gene is TRBJ2-3, the V gene TRBV20-1; 15 positions agree with TRBD2. Unmatched junction bases numbered 11, after V lost 5 bases and J lost 2 bases. The V gene's germline CDR1 is DFQATT and CDR2 SNEGSKA (reference sequence). This CDR3 region has 18 residues. CDR3 sequence (DNA): TGCAGTGCTGACTCCGGGACTAGCGGGAGGCTGTACACAGATACGCAGTATTTT. Its translation: CSADSGTSGRLYTDTQYF.